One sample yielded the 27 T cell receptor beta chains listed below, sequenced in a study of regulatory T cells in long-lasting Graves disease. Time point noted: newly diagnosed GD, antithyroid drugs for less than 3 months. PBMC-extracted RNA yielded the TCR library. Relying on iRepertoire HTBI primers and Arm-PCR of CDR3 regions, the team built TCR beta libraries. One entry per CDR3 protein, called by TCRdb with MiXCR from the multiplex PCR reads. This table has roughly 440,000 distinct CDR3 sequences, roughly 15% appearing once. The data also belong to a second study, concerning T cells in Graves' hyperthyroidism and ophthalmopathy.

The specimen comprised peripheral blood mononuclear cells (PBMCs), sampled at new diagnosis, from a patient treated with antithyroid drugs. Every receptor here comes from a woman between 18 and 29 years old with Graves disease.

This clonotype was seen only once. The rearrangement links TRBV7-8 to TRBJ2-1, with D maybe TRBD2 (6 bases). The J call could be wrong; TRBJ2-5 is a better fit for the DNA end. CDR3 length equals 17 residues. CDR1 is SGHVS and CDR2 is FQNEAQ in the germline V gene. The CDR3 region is CASSLARDGTNVKTQYF. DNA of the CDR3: TGTGCCAGCAGCTTAGCGCGGGACGGGACGAACGTAAAGACCCAGTACTTC.

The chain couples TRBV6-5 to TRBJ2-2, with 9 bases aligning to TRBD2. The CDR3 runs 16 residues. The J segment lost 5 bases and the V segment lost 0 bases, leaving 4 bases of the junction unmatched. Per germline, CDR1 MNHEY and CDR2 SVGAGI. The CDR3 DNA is TGTGCCAGCAGTTACTCGTCTCTAGCGGGGACCGGGGAGCTGTTTTTT. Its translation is CASSYSSLAGTGELFF.

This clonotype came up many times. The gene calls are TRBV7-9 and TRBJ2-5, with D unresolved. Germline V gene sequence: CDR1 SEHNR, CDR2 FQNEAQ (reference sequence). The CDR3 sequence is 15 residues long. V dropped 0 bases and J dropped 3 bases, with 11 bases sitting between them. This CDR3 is CASSLAVGQEETQYF. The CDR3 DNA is TGTGCCAGCAGCTTAGCAGTGGGTCAGGAAGAGACCCAGTACTTC.

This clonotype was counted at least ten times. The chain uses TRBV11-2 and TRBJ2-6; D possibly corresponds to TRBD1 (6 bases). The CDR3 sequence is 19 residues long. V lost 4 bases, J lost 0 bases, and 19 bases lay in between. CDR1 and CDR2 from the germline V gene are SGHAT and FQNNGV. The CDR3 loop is CASSSRARTVSSGANVLTF. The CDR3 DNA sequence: TGTGCCAGCAGCTCACGAGCCAGGACAGTTTCCTCTGGGGCCAACGTCCTGACTTTC.

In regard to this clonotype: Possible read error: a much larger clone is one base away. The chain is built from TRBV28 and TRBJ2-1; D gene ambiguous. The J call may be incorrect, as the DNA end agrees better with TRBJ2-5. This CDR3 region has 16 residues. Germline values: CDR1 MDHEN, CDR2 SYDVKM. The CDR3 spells CASSNPCRLLQETQYF. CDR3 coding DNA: TGTGCCAGCAGCAACCCGTGTAGGCTGCTTCAAGAGACCCAGTACTTC.

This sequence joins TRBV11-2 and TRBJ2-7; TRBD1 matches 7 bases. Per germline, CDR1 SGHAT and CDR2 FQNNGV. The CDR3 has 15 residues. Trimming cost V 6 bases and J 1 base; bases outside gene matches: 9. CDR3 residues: CASSLREGASYEQYF. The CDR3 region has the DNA TGTGCCAGCAGTCTAAGAGAGGGGGCGTCCTACGAGCAGTACTTC.

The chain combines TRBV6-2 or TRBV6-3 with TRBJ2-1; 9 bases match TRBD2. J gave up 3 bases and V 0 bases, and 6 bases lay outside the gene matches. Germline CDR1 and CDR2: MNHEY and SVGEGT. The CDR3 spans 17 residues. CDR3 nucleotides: TGTGCCAGCAGTTACTCGAATCTAGCGGGACTCTACAATGAGCAGTTCTTC. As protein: CASSYSNLAGLYNEQFF.

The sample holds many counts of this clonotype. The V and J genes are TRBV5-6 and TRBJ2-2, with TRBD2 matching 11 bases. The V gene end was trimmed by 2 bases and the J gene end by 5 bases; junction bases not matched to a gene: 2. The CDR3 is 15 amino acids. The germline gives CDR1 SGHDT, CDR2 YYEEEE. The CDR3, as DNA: TGTGCCAGCAGCTTCGCTAGCGGGAGGACCGGGGAGCTGTTTTTT. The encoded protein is CASSFASGRTGELFF.

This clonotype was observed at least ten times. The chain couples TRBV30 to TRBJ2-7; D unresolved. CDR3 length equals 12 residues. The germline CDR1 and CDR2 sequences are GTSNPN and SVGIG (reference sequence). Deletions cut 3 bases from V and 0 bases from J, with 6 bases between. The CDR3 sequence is CAWRHGSYEQYF. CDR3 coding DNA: TGTGCCTGGAGACACGGCTCCTACGAGCAGTACTTC.

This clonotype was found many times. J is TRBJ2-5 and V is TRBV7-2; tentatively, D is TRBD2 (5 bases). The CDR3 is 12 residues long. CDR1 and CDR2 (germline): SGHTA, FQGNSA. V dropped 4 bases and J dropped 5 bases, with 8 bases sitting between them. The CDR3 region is CASSSVAETQYF. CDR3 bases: TGTGCCAGCAGCTCTGTAGCGGAGACCCAGTACTTC. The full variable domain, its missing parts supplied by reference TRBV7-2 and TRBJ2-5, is GAGVSQSPSNKVTEKGKDVELRCDPISGHTALYWYRQSLGQGLEFLIYFQGNSAPDKSGLPSDRFSAERTGGSVSTLTIQRTQQEDSAVYLCASSSVAETQYFGPGTRLLVL.

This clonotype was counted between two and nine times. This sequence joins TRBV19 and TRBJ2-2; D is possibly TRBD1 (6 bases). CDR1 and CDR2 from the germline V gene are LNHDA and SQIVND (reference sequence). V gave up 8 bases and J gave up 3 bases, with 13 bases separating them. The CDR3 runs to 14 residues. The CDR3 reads CASQDRAYTGELFF. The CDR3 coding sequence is TGTGCCAGTCAGGACAGAGCATACACCGGGGAGCTGTTTTTT. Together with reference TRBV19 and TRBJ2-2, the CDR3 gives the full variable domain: DGGITQSPKYLFRKEGQNVTLSCEQNLNHDAMYWYRQDPGQGLRLIYYSQIVNDFQKGDIAEGYSVSREKKESFPLTVTSAQKNPTAFYLCASQDRAYTGELFFGEGSRLTVL.

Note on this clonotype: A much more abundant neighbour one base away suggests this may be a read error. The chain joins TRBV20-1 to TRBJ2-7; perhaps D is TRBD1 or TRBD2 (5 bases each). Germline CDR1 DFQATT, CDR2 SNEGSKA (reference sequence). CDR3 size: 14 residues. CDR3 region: CSARDRDGPYDQYF. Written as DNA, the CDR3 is TGCAGTGCTAGAGACCGGGACGGGCCCTACGATCAGTACTTC.

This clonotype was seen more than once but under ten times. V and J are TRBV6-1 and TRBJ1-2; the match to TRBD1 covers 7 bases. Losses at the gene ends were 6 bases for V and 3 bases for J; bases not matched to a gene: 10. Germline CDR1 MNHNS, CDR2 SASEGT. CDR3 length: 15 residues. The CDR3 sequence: CASRRHAGTDYGYTF. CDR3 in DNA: TGTGCCAGCAGACGACATGCAGGGACAGACTATGGCTACACCTTC.

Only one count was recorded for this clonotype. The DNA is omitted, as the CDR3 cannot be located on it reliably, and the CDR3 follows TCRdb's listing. Here the CDR3 reads CASSFYICSARLAGALQETQYF. V is TRBV7-9 and J is TRBJ2-5; the table's D call, TRBD2, has no DNA check behind it. The CDR3 contains 22 residues when both ends are counted. Germline V CDR1 and CDR2: SEHNR, FQNEAQ (reference sequence).

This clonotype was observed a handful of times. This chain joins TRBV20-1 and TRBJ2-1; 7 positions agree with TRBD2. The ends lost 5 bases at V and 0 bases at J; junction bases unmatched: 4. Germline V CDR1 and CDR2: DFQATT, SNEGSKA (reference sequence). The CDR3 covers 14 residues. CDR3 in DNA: TGCAGTGCTCCGGGACTACTCTCCTACAATGAGCAGTTCTTC. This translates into CSAPGLLSYNEQFF.

CDR3 in amino acids: CASREWNTEAFF. CDR3 bases: TGTGCCAGCAGAGAATGGAACACTGAAGCTTTCTTT. The rearrangement uses TRBV6-1 and TRBJ1-1; D unclear. Germline loops: CDR1 MNHNS, CDR2 SASEGT. The CDR3 runs 12 residues. V was clipped by 6 bases and J by 1 base, with 6 bases between them.

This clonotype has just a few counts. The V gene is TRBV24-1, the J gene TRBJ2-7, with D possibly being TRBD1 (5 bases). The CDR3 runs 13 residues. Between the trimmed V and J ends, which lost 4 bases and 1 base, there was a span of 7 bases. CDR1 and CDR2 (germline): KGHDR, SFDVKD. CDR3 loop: CATSDWTSYEQYF. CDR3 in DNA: TGTGCCACCAGTGACTGGACATCCTACGAGCAGTACTTC.

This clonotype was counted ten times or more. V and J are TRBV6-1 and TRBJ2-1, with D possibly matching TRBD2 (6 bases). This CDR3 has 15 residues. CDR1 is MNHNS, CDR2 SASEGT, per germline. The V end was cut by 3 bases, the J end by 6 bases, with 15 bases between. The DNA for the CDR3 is TGTGCCAGCAGTGAGCTCGGCGGGGATATCAATGAGCAGTTCTTC. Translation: CASSELGGDINEQFF.

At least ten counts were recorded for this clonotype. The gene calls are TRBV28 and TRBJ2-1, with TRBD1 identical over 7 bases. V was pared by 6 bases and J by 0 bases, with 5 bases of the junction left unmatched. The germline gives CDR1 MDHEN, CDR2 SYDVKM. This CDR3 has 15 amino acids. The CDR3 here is CASRPPGGSYNEQFF. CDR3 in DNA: TGTGCCAGCAGGCCCCCAGGGGGCTCCTACAATGAGCAGTTCTTC. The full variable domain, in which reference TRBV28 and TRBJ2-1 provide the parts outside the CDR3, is DVKVTQSSRYLVKRTGEKVFLECVQDMDHENMFWYRQDPGLGLRLIYFSYDVKMKEKGDIPEGYSVSREKKERFSLILESASTNQTSMYLCASRPPGGSYNEQFFGPGTRLTVL.

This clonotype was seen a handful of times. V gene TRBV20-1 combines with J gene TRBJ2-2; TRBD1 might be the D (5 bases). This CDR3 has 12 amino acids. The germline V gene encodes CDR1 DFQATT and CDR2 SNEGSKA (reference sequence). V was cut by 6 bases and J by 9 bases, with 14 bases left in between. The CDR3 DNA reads TGCAGTGCCGGTCAGGGTGACCGGGAGCTGTTTTTT. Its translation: CSAGQGDRELFF.

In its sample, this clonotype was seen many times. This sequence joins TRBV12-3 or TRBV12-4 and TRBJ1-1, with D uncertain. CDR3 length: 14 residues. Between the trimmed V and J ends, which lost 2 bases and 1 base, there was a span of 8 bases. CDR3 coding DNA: TGTGCCAGCAGTTTATGGACGGAGAACACTGAAGCTTTCTTT. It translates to CASSLWTENTEAFF.

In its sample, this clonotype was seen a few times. CDR3 residues: CASTLHGRADTQYF. For the CDR3, the DNA is TGTGCCAGTACCCTCCACGGGAGGGCAGATACGCAGTATTTT. This chain joins TRBV19 and TRBJ2-3, with TRBD2 identical over 8 bases. V was clipped by 7 bases and J by 4 bases; unmatched bases: 7. Germline lookup yields CDR1 LNHDA and CDR2 SQIVND (reference sequence). The CDR3 loop spans 14 amino acids. Full variable domain (outside the CDR3, taken from reference TRBV19 and TRBJ2-3): DGGITQSPKYLFRKEGQNVTLSCEQNLNHDAMYWYRQDPGQGLRLIYYSQIVNDFQKGDIAEGYSVSREKKESFPLTVTSAQKNPTAFYLCASTLHGRADTQYFGPGTRLTVL.

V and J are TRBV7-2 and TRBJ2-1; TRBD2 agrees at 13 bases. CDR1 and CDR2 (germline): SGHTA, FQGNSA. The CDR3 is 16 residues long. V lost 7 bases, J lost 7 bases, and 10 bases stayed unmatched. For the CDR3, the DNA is TGTGCCAGCACCGCTGTATGGGGACTAGCGGGGAATGAGCAGTTCTTC. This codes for CASTAVWGLAGNEQFF.

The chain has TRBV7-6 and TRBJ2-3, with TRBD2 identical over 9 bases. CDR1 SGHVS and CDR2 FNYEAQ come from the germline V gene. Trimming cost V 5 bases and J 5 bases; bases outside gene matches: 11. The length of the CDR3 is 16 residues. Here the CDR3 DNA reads TGTGCCAGCAGCATGTGGGGCGGGAGGGCCGTAGATACGCAGTATTTT. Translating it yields CASSMWGGRAVDTQYF.

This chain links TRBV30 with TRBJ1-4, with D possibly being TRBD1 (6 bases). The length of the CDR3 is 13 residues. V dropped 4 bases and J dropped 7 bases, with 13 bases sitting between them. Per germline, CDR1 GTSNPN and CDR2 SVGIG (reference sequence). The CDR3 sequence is CAWTIQGFEKLFF. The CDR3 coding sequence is TGTGCCTGGACAATTCAGGGGTTTGAAAAACTGTTTTTT.

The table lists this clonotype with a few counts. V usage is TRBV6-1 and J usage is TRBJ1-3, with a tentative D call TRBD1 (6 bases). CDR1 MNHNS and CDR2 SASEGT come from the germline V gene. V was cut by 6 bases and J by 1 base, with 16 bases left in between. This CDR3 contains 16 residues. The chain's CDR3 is CASRAGTYRSGNTIYF. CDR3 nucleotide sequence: TGTGCCAGCAGAGCCGGGACATATCGGTCTGGAAACACCATATATTTT.

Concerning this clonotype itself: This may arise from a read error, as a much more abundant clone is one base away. The CDR3: CSVDVIGTGNPYEQYF. CDR3 nucleotide sequence: TGCAGCGTTGACGTTATTGGGACAGGGAATCCCTACGAGCAGTACTTC. V usage is TRBV29-1 and J usage is TRBJ2-7; TRBD1 agrees at 9 bases. The CDR3 runs 16 residues. Per germline, CDR1 SQVTM and CDR2 ANQGSEA. V gave up 3 bases and J gave up 2 bases; unmatched junction bases: 11.